This record covers a single T cell receptor beta chain. The data stem from a study of regulatory and conventional T cells in RAG deficiency. Only in-frame clones appear in the TCRdb table, and some are missing; sequencing was by immunoSEQ multiplex PCR. This sample yields tens of thousands of clones, of which 90% to 95% are seen a single time; roughly 0.71% belongs to the top ten. V shed 5 bases and J 5 bases; nucleotides not matched to a gene: 15. The CDR3 sequence is 18 residues long. Germline V CDR1 and CDR2: SEHNR, FQNEAQ (reference sequence). Conventional CD4+ T cells were sorted from blood as CD25-low CD127-high cells. These data were likewise used in another study, on regulatory T cells. That work states: The primer mix had 52 TRBV and 13 TRBJ primers. Skewed V and J usage and few unique V-J pairs marked patient repertoires, most in Tregs.

This receptor was obtained from a human donor in good health. Sequenced input: CD4+ T cells sorted from blood. This rearrangement joins TRBV7-9 to TRBJ2-5; 12 bases are shared with TRBD2. CDR3 residues: CASSQPGLAGGPAETQYF. In nucleotides, the CDR3 is TGTGCCAGCAGCCAGCCGGGGCTAGCGGGAGGGCCGGCTGAGACCCAGTACTTC.